The source of this T cell receptor (beta chain) is a study of long-term antiretroviral therapy in people with HIV. At the level of the study: The study's earliest collections predate the 2015 immediate-ART recommendation by about a decade. General observations from the study: Blood dating 2004 to 2017 may reflect older ART regimens. Compared with controls, HIV repertoires showed narrower CDR3 length ranges.

As concerns this clone: Its antigen is undetermined.

CDR3 length: 16 residues. V was shortened by 5 bases and J by 0 bases, with 14 bases between the two germline ends. In germline, CDR1 is SGHAT, CDR2 FQNNGV. At survey level, the immunoSEQ assay was run in its v3.0 version. Sequencing used immunoSEQ multiplex PCR; TCRdb keeps in-frame clones, though not all of them. The data show under 30,000 clones, around 85% seen once. This sequence joins TRBV11-2 and TRBJ2-4; no firm D call. The specimen comprised unsorted PBMCs, sampled 0.7 years before starting antiretroviral therapy. The sequence was obtained from a man under 40 with HIV. Here the CDR3 DNA reads TGTGCCAGCAGCCCTTCCCGAGCTCTAGCCAAAAACATTCAGTACTTC. Amino acid sequence: CASSPSRALAKNIQYF.